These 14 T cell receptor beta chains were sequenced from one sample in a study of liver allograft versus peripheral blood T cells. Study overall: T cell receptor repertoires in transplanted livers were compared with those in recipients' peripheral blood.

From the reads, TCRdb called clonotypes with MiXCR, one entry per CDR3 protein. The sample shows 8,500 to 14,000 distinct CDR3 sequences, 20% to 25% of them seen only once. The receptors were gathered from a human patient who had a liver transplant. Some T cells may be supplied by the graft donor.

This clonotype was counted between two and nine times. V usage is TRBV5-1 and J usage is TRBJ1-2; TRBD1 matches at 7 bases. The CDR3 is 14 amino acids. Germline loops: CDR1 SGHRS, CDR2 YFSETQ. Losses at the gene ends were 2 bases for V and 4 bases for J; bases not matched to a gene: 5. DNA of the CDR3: TGCGCCAGCAGCTTTATGGGACAGAGCTATGGCTACACCTTC. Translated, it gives CASSFMGQSYGYTF.

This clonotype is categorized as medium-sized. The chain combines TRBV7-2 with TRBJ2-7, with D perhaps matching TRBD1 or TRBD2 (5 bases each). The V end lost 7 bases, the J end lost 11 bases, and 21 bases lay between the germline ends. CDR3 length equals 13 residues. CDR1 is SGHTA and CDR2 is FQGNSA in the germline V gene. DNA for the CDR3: TGTGCCAGCACCAACGTTCGTTCCGGGACGAAGTACTTC. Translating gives CASTNVRSGTKYF.

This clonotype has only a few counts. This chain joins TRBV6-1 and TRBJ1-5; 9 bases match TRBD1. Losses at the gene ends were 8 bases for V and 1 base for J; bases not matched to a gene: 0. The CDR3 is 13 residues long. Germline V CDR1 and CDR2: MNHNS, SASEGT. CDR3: CASGQGSNQPQHF. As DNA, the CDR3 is TGTGCCAGCGGACAGGGGAGCAATCAGCCCCAGCATTTT.

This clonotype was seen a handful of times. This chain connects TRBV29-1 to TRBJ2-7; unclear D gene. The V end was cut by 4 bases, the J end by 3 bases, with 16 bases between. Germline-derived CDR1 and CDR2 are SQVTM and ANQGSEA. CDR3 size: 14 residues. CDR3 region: CSVAGESTYYEQYF. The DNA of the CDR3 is TGCAGCGTTGCAGGAGAGAGCACATACTACGAGCAGTACTTC.

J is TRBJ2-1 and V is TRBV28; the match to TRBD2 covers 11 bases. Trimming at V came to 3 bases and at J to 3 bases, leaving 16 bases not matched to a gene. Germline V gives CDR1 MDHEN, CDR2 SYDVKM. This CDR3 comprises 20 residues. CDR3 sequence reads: CASSFRPGRIAGGGYNEQFF. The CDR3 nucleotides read TGTGCCAGCAGTTTTCGTCCGGGACGGATAGCGGGAGGGGGCTACAATGAGCAGTTCTTC.

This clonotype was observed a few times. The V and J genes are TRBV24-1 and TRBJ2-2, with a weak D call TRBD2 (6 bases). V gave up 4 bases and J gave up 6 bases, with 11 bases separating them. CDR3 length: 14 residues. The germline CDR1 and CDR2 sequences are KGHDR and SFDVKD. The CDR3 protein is CATSDPSGPGELFF. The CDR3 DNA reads TGTGCCACCAGTGACCCGAGCGGGCCCGGGGAGCTGTTTTTT.

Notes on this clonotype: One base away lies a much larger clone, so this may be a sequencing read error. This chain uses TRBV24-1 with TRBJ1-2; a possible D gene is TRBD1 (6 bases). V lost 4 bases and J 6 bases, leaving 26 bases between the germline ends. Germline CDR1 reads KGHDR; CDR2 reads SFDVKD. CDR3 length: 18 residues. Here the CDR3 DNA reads TGTGCCACCAGTGAATTCTTGAAACCGACGGCCCCAGGGGATGGCTACACCTTC. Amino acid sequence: CATSEFLKPTAPGDGYTF.

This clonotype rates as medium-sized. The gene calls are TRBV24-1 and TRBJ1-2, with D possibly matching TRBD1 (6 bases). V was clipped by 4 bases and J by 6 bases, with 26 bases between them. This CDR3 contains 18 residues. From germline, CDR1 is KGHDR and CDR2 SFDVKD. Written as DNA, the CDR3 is TGTGCCACCAGTGAATTCTTGAAACCGACGGTCCCAGGGGATGGCTACACCTTC. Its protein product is CATSEFLKPTVPGDGYTF.

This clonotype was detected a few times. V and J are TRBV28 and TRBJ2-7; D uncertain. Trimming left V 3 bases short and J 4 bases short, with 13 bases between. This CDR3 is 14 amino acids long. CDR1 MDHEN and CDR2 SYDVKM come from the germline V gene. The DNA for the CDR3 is TGTGCCAGCAGTTTGAACACCCTCGGATACGAGCAGTACTTC. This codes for CASSLNTLGYEQYF.

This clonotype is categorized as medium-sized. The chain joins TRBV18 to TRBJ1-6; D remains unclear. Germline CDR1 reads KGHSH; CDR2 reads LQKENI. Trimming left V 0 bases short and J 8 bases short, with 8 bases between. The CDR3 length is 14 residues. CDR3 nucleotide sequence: TGTGCCAGCTCACCACCTAACAAGGATTCACCCCTCCACTTT. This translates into CASSPPNKDSPLHF.

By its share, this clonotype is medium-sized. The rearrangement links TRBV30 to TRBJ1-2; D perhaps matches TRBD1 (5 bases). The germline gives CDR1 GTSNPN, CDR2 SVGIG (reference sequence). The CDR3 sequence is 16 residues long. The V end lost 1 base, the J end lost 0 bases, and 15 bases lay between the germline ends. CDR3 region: CAWSAQLATANYGYTF. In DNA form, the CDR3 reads TGTGCCTGGAGTGCGCAACTAGCGACAGCTAACTATGGCTACACCTTC.

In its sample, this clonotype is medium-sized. CDR3 bases: TGTGCCAGCAGTTACAAAGGGGACAATGTAACTGAAGCTTTCTTT. It is translated as CASSYKGDNVTEAFF. The chain couples TRBV6-2 or TRBV6-3 to TRBJ1-1, with D possibly matching TRBD1 (6 bases). With 2 bases removed from V and 5 bases from J, the gap between germline ends came to 15 bases. CDR1 and CDR2 from the germline V gene are MNHEY and SVGEGT. The CDR3 has 15 amino acids.

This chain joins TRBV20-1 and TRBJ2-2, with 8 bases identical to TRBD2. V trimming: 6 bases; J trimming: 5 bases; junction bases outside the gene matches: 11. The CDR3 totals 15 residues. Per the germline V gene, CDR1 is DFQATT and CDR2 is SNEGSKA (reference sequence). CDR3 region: CSAPRRGGRTGELFF. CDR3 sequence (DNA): TGCAGTGCCCCTCGCAGGGGCGGGAGGACCGGGGAGCTGTTTTTT.

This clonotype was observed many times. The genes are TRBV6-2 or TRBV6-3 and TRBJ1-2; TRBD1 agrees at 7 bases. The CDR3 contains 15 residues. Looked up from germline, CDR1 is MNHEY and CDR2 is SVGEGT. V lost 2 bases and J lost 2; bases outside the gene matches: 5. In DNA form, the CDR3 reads TGTGCCAGCAGTTACCGACTCAGGGGGAACTATGGCTACACCTTC. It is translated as CASSYRLRGNYGYTF.